This TCR beta chain was profiled in a study of OX40 agonist ivuxolimab in advanced cancers. Study in general: As their treatment, patients were administered ivuxolimab, an agonistic anti-OX40 (CD134) antibody. One patient with hepatocellular carcinoma and two with cutaneous melanoma, three in all, had partial responses.

Worth noting for this clone: What it binds is unknown.

Here immunoSEQ multiplex PCR was the method, and the copy in TCRdb shows in-frame clones only, minus some. The sample records 100,000 to 120,000 clones, approximately 89% being singletons. Study-level points and caveats: Researchers report that CD8+ T cells had, on average, more expanded clones than CD4+.

The CDR3 is 15 residues long. The V gene's germline CDR1 is SGHNT and CDR2 YYREEE (reference sequence). The V end was cut by 3 bases, the J end by 1 base, with 8 bases between. The clonotype originates from an adult with an advanced solid tumor such as melanoma, head and neck, liver or kidney cancer. The sequencing used CD4+ or CD8+ T cells sorted from blood, collected in a trial of the OX40 agonist ivuxolimab. The chain joins TRBV5-4 to TRBJ2-6; D possibly corresponds to TRBD2 (5 bases). In DNA, the CDR3 is TGTGCCAGCAGCTCGGCGGGTTCTGGGGCCAACGTCCTGACTTTC. Translation gives CASSSAGSGANVLTF. Combining the CDR3 with reference TRBV5-4 and TRBJ2-6 gives the whole variable domain ETGVTQSPTHLIKTRGQQVTLRCSSQSGHNTVSWYQQALGQGPQFIFQYYREEENGRGNFPPRFSGLQFPNYSSELNVNALELDDSALYLCASSSAGSGANVLTFGAGSRLTVL.